Listed here are 2 T cell receptor beta chains from one sample, sequenced in a study of T cell clonality in common variable immunodeficiency. Only in-frame clones appear in the TCRdb table, and some are missing; sequencing was by immunoSEQ multiplex PCR. Sampling found more than 55,000 clones, none seen once. Sequencing was carried out using peripheral blood mononuclear cells. Receptor source: a person aged 18 to 75 in good health.

This clone was counted ten times or more. CDR3 DNA, as far as it was read: TGTGCCAGCTCACAGGGGAGTGATCTCGAA. Protein product: CASSQGSDLE. The entire CDR3 is CASSQGSDLEAFF. The chain recombines TRBV2 with TRBJ1-1; TRBD1 aligns across 7 bases. Sequencing ends 3 residues short of the CDR3 end; the germline J gene provides the rest. The CDR3 sequence is 13 residues long. Per the germline V gene, CDR1 is SNHLY and CDR2 is FYNNEI. Variable domain in full (rest from reference TRBV2 and TRBJ1-1): EPEVTQTPSHQVTQMGQEVILRCVPISNHLYFYWYRQILGQKVEFLVSFYNNEISEKSEIFDDQFSVERPDGSNFTLKIRSTKLEDSAMYFCASSQGSDLEAFFGQGTRLTVV.

This clone was detected ten times or more. Read data end 3 residues before the CDR3 end; the end is taken from the germline J gene. The V call is TRBV5-4, the J call TRBJ2-6; TRBD1 agrees at 7 bases. Germline CDR1 is SGHNT and CDR2 is YYREEE (reference sequence). There are 16 residues in the CDR3. With 3 bases clipped from V and 2 bases from J, the junction kept 5 bases outside the gene matches. The CDR3 reads CASSSYRGAGANVLTF. The CDR3 DNA, read in part, is TGTGCCAGCAGCTCCTACAGGGGTGCTGGGGCCAACGTC.